The 27 T cell receptor beta chains given below trace back to one sample, sequenced in a study of cytomegalovirus exposure and HLA in healthy donors. Use of 60 Vbeta and 13 Jbeta primers characterized the PCR. Clones were read by immunoSEQ multiplex PCR, and TCRdb kept only the in-frame ones, dropping some. In the table there are approximately 220,000 clones, less than 80% of which are singletons. The sequenced sample was PBMCs. These receptor sequences come from a girl aged 2-10 years in good health and CMV-seronegative.

V and J are TRBV5-4 and TRBJ1-2, with D maybe TRBD1 (5 bases). The germline V gene has CDR1 SGHNT and CDR2 YYREEE (reference sequence). V was cut by 6 bases and J by 11 bases, with 17 bases left in between. This CDR3 is 12 amino acids long. The CDR3 DNA follows: TGTGCCAGCAACGGGGGATTAGGCAGGTACACCTTC. It is translated as CASNGGLGRYTF.

V usage is TRBV5-4 and J usage is TRBJ1-4; tentative D call: TRBD1 (5 bases). Per the germline V gene, CDR1 is SGHNT and CDR2 is YYREEE (reference sequence). The germline V and J ends were trimmed by 0 bases and 4 bases, with 13 bases remaining between them. This CDR3 has 16 residues. The CDR3 reads CASSLAPGGINEKLFF. CDR3 in DNA: TGTGCCAGCAGCTTGGCGCCCGGGGGGATTAATGAAAAACTGTTTTTT.

V gene TRBV2 combines with J gene TRBJ2-1; tentatively, D is TRBD2 (5 bases). The CDR3 spans 16 residues. V shed 7 bases and J shed 6 bases, with 22 bases lying between them. Germline V CDR1 and CDR2: SNHLY, FYNNEI. Here the CDR3 reads CASTLGADLSINEQFF. The CDR3 DNA reads TGTGCCAGCACGTTGGGAGCGGACCTTTCGATCAATGAGCAGTTCTTC.

This clone was seen more than once but under ten times. The chain carries TRBV18 and TRBJ2-7, with 7 bases that match TRBD1. Germline V gene lookup returns CDR1 KGHSH and CDR2 LQKENI. This CDR3 is 15 amino acids long. V dropped 2 bases and J dropped 2; count of bases not matched to a gene: 6. The CDR3 sequence is CASSPTGQAAYEQYF. In DNA form, the CDR3 reads TGTGCCAGCTCACCAACCGGACAGGCTGCCTACGAGCAGTACTTC.

This chain connects TRBV28 to TRBJ2-7, with TRBD1 identical over 8 bases. Trimming cost V 2 bases and J 2 bases; bases outside gene matches: 5. Germline assignment: CDR1 MDHEN and CDR2 SYDVKM. The CDR3 consists of 15 residues. The CDR3 protein is CASSLGGQGTYEQYF. The CDR3 DNA reads TGTGCCAGCAGTTTAGGCGGACAGGGAACCTACGAGCAGTACTTC.

This chain connects TRBV19 to TRBJ2-1, with D possibly matching TRBD1 (6 bases). The CDR3 has 15 residues. Trimming took off 3 bases at V and 4 bases at J, with 13 bases between the two ends. Looked up from germline, CDR1 is LNHDA and CDR2 is SQIVND (reference sequence). CDR3 amino acids: CASSIEAGVYNEQFF. The CDR3, as DNA: TGTGCCAGTAGTATTGAGGCAGGGGTGTACAATGAGCAGTTCTTC.

V and J are TRBV4-2 and TRBJ2-7; 7 bases fit TRBD1. CDR1 is LGHNA and CDR2 is YNFKEQ in the germline V gene. After removal of 0 bases from V and 3 bases from J, the junction contained 5 bases not matched to a gene. The CDR3 covers 15 residues. CDR3 region: CASSQDQQGFYEQYF. In nucleotides, the CDR3 is TGTGCCAGCAGCCAAGACCAACAGGGGTTCTACGAGCAGTACTTC.

This CDR3 is CASSWRADSFNTEAFF. The CDR3 DNA reads TGTGCCAGCAGTTGGAGGGCAGACAGTTTTAACACTGAAGCTTTCTTT. The J gene is TRBJ1-1, the V gene TRBV6-5; D perhaps matches TRBD1 (5 bases). CDR3 length: 16 residues. V was cut by 4 bases and J by 2 bases, with 17 bases left in between. The V gene's germline CDR1 is MNHEY and CDR2 SVGAGI.

The chain carries TRBV2 and TRBJ1-4; 11 positions agree with TRBD1. V lost 8 bases to trimming and J lost 8 bases; unmatched junction nucleotides: 7. Per germline, CDR1 SNHLY and CDR2 FYNNEI. The CDR3 contains 14 residues. The DNA for the CDR3 is TGTGCCAGCGCGGACAGGGGGCGAGGGGAAAAACTGTTTTTT. It codes for CASADRGRGEKLFF.

J is TRBJ2-1 and V is TRBV4-1, with D possibly TRBD1 on 5 matching bases. V was trimmed by 0 bases and J by 4 bases, leaving 19 bases between them. CDR3 length: 18 amino acids. The germline CDR1 and CDR2 sequences are MGHRA and YSYEKL. CDR3 in amino acids: CASSQEFVGEGHYNEQFF. The CDR3 DNA follows: TGCGCCAGCAGCCAAGAGTTCGTAGGGGAAGGGCATTACAATGAGCAGTTCTTC.

In its sample, this clone was seen a few times. The genes are TRBV27 and TRBJ2-3, with D possibly TRBD2 on 8 matching bases. V was pared by 8 bases and J by 1 base, with 16 bases between. Germline assignment: CDR1 MNHEY and CDR2 SMNVEV (reference sequence). The CDR3 length is 15 residues. This CDR3 reads CASRREGQRTDTQYF. CDR3 nucleotides: TGTGCCAGCCGCCGGGAGGGACAGCGCACAGATACGCAGTATTTT.

V usage is TRBV29-1 and J usage is TRBJ1-1, with D perhaps TRBD1 (6 bases). The germline V gene has CDR1 SQVTM and CDR2 ANQGSEA. The length of the CDR3 is 13 residues. CDR3 in DNA: TGCAGTAGTACAGGGCACTTAAACACTGAAGCTTTCTTT. Encoded protein: CSSTGHLNTEAFF.

The chain recombines TRBV9 with TRBJ2-6, with a tentative D call TRBD1 (5 bases). The CDR3 extends over 15 amino acids. The germline V gene encodes CDR1 SGDLS and CDR2 YYNGEE. V was clipped by 4 bases and J by 0 bases, with 8 bases between them. CDR3 amino acids: CASSPRDSGANVLTF. CDR3 sequence (DNA): TGTGCCAGCAGCCCCAGGGACTCTGGGGCCAACGTCCTGACTTTC.

The J gene is TRBJ2-1, the V gene TRBV30, with 10 bases lining up with TRBD2. Germline lookup yields CDR1 GTSNPN and CDR2 SVGIG (reference sequence). Trimming removed 0 bases from V and 7 bases from J; junction bases left unmatched: 6. This CDR3 has 15 residues. CDR3 sequence (DNA): TGTGCCTGGAGTGTGATGGGACTAGCGATGAATGAGCAGTTCTTC. Residues: CAWSVMGLAMNEQFF.

The chain carries TRBV6-4 and TRBJ2-1; D gene unclear. From germline, CDR1 is MRHNA and CDR2 SNTAGT. The V gene lost 5 bases and the J gene lost 3 bases, with 8 bases spanning the gap. This CDR3 contains 13 residues. The CDR3 loop is CASSSEVYNEQFF. The CDR3, as DNA: TGTGCCAGCAGTAGCGAGGTCTACAATGAGCAGTTCTTC.

This clone was seen a handful of times. V is TRBV19 and J is TRBJ1-5; the D is unclear. CDR1 and CDR2 (germline): LNHDA, SQIVND (reference sequence). V lost 5 bases and J 6 bases, leaving 11 bases between the germline ends. The CDR3 runs to 13 residues. The CDR3 region has the DNA TGTGCCAGTAGTGGTAACTCAGGTCAGCCCCAGCATTTT. Protein sequence: CASSGNSGQPQHF.

The CDR3 region has the DNA TGTGCCAGCAGTTCTAACAGGACTAGCGGGTACCAAGAGACCCAGTACTTC. Translating it yields CASSSNRTSGYQETQYF. This rearrangement joins TRBV7-8 to TRBJ2-5; 11 bases are shared with TRBD2. CDR3 length equals 17 residues. Germline trimming cut 6 bases from V and 0 bases from J; bases unmatched to any gene: 9. In germline, CDR1 is SGHVS, CDR2 FQNEAQ.

The chain couples TRBV9 to TRBJ2-7; TRBD1 is a possible D gene (5 bases). Trimming cost V 2 bases and J 2 bases, with 11 bases left between them. The germline gives CDR1 SGDLS, CDR2 YYNGEE. This CDR3 spans 14 amino acids. The CDR3 region is CASSVYPDTYEQYF. CDR3 DNA sequence: TGTGCCAGCAGCGTCTACCCGGACACCTACGAGCAGTACTTC.

Only a few counts were recorded for this clone. The chain joins TRBV6-5 to TRBJ1-2, with 7 nucleotides matching TRBD1. CDR1 is MNHEY and CDR2 is SVGAGI in the germline V gene. The CDR3 runs to 14 residues. V was pared by 2 bases and J by 4 bases, with 4 bases of the junction left unmatched. The CDR3 is CASSYAGTAYGYTF. CDR3 sequence (DNA): TGTGCCAGCAGTTACGCGGGGACAGCCTATGGCTACACCTTC.

The chain couples TRBV21-1 to TRBJ1-5; the table calls TRBD1, which could not be checked here. TRBV21-1 is classified as a pseudogene. The CDR3 is 19 residues long. The CDR3 DNA sequence: TGTGCCATTACAGGTCCATGCTCGCCCCGTTCAGTCCAGAATCAGCCCCAGCATTTT. Translation gives CAITGPCSPRSVQNQPQHF.

This chain joins TRBV27 and TRBJ2-7, with a possible D match to TRBD1 (5 bases). There are 13 residues in the CDR3. V shed 2 bases and J shed 4 bases, with 9 bases lying between them. Germline loops: CDR1 MNHEY, CDR2 SMNVEV (reference sequence). The DNA for the CDR3 is TGTGCCAGCAGTTTAGACAGAGAGTACGAGCAGTACTTC. Amino acids: CASSLDREYEQYF.

This CDR3 is CASSSNDPGSYGYTF. The CDR3 DNA reads TGTGCCAGCAGTTCGAACGACCCAGGCAGCTATGGCTACACCTTC. The V call is TRBV6-5, the J call TRBJ1-2; D uncertain. Trimming took 4 bases from V and 4 from J, leaving 16 bases between them. This CDR3 comprises 15 residues. Germline V gene lookup returns CDR1 MNHEY and CDR2 SVGAGI.

The chain employs TRBV2 and TRBJ1-2, with a possible D match to TRBD1 (6 bases). V lost 3 bases to trimming and J lost 4 bases, with 12 bases between them. Germline-derived CDR1 and CDR2 are SNHLY and FYNNEI. CDR3 length equals 14 residues. CDR3 sequence (DNA): TGTGCCAGCAGTGAGGAGGGGGGGAGCTATGGCTACACCTTC. This sequence encodes CASSEEGGSYGYTF.

V usage is TRBV27 and J usage is TRBJ2-1, with 10 nucleotides matching TRBD2. V was clipped by 4 bases and J by 8 bases; unmatched bases: 11. The CDR3 is 16 amino acids. CDR1 is MNHEY, CDR2 SMNVEV, per germline (reference sequence). The CDR3 sequence is CASSSPTSGMFDEQFF. The CDR3 region has the DNA TGTGCCAGCAGTTCCCCAACTAGCGGGATGTTCGATGAGCAGTTCTTC.

This clone was picked up one time. The chain employs TRBV7-9 and TRBJ2-3; tentative D call: TRBD2 (6 bases). Trimming removed 5 bases from V and 4 bases from J, with 16 bases in between. The CDR3 consists of 15 residues. Germline CDR1 and CDR2: SEHNR and FQNEAQ (reference sequence). The DNA of the CDR3 is TGTGCCAGCAGCCCTATGGGCGGGATGGCAGATACGCAGTATTTT. Its translation is CASSPMGGMADTQYF. The variable domain in full, with the rest retrieved from reference TRBV7-9 and TRBJ2-3, is DTGVSQNPRHKITKRGQNVTFRCDPISEHNRLYWYRQTLGQGPEFLTYFQNEAQLEKSRLLSDRFSAERPKGSFSTLEIQRTEQGDSAMYLCASSPMGGMADTQYFGPGTRLTVL.

The V call is TRBV29-1, the J call TRBJ1-2, with D perhaps TRBD1 (5 bases). Germline assignment: CDR1 SQVTM and CDR2 ANQGSEA. The ends were cut back, 1 base at V and 3 bases at J, with 12 bases in the middle. The CDR3 consists of 14 residues. The CDR3 loop reads CSVEGGGEYYGYTF. As DNA, the CDR3 is TGCAGCGTTGAAGGTGGAGGGGAATACTATGGCTACACCTTC.

The gene calls are TRBV7-8 and TRBJ1-3; D is unresolved. In germline, CDR1 is SGHVS, CDR2 FQNEAQ. The germline V and J ends were trimmed by 3 bases and 2 bases, with 14 bases remaining between them. The CDR3 loop spans 16 amino acids. The CDR3 bases are TGTGCCAGCAGCTTCGGCTCGCTCCGGGCTGGAAACACCATATATTTT. Translating gives CASSFGSLRAGNTIYF.